Listed here are 17 T cell receptor beta chains from one sample, sequenced in a study of vaccination and CD4 T cells after COVID-19. No antigen is known for these receptors. Sequencing of DNA taken from cultured CD4+ T cells relied on the Oncomine TCR Beta short-read assay. Extraction of genomic DNA was performed on cultured CD4+ T cells. TCRdb re-analysed the PCR reads in MiXCR, keeping a single row per CDR3 protein. The top ten clones hold approximately 15% of a sample with 8,000 to 10,000 distinct CDR3 sequences, about 35% of them seen once. Treatment indicated: approximately 11-day PBMC culture with coronavirus spike peptide pools or control peptides (ViraFEST assay). CD4+ T lymphocytes from the unexposed donor were collected before the COVID-19 pandemic (2011-2018). Sequencing used CD4+ T cells from blood, cultured in vitro. The source of these receptors is a human donor in good health.

The chain links TRBV19 to TRBJ1-2; perhaps TRBD1 as D (5 bases). The V end was cut by 7 bases, the J end by 0 bases, with 6 bases between. The CDR3 runs 12 residues. Germline values: CDR1 LNHDA, CDR2 SQIVND (reference sequence). CDR3 sequence (DNA): TGTGCCAGTAAGGGGACTAACTATGGCTACACCTTC. Its translation is CASKGTNYGYTF.

This rearrangement joins TRBV29-1 to TRBJ2-3; D is ambiguous. The CDR3 has 14 residues. In germline, CDR1 is SQVTM, CDR2 ANQGSEA. V lost 6 bases, J lost 0 bases, and 13 bases lay in between. CDR3 DNA: TGCAGCGTCGCCCCTTCCGCTAGCACAGATACGCAGTATTTT. This codes for CSVAPSASTDTQYF.

The J gene is TRBJ1-3, the V gene TRBV6-1; no clear D. V lost 8 bases and J lost 0, with 8 bases in between. Germline-derived CDR1 and CDR2 are MNHNS and SASEGT. This CDR3 has 13 residues. The CDR3 protein is CASRLLSGNTIYF. In nucleotides, the CDR3 is TGTGCCAGCCGACTCCTCTCTGGAAACACCATATATTTT.

The chain couples TRBV7-2 to TRBJ1-6; TRBD1 agrees at 10 bases. The CDR3 has 15 residues. CDR1 SGHTA and CDR2 FQGNSA come from the germline V gene. The V gene end was trimmed by 1 base and the J gene end by 8 bases; junction bases not matched to a gene: 2. CDR3 residues: CASSLGTGGDSPLHF. In DNA form, the CDR3 reads TGTGCCAGCAGCTTAGGGACAGGGGGGGATTCACCCCTCCACTTT.

The chain uses TRBV6-1 and TRBJ1-5, with D maybe TRBD1 (6 bases). Between the trimmed V and J ends, which lost 5 bases and 7 bases, there was a span of 21 bases. The CDR3 totals 16 residues. Germline CDR1 reads MNHNS; CDR2 reads SASEGT. In DNA form, the CDR3 reads TGTGCCAGCAGTCCCGTTAGCAGGGGTGCGGGGCAGCCCCAGCATTTT. The encoded protein is CASSPVSRGAGQPQHF.

The J gene is TRBJ2-6, the V gene TRBV20-1, with D tentatively TRBD1 (5 bases). This CDR3 has 16 amino acids. Germline loops: CDR1 DFQATT, CDR2 SNEGSKA (reference sequence). V was cut by 6 bases and J by 0 bases, with 15 bases left in between. CDR3 loop: CSARVQGLSGANVLTF. CDR3 coding DNA: TGCAGTGCCCGGGTCCAGGGCCTCTCTGGGGCCAACGTCCTGACTTTC.

This sequence joins TRBV28 and TRBJ2-1; unclear D gene. Germline CDR1 and CDR2: MDHEN and SYDVKM. The CDR3 consists of 10 residues. Trimming removed 7 bases at V and 5 bases at J, with 3 bases between. The CDR3 sequence is CASKDNEQFF. CDR3 nucleotide sequence: TGTGCCAGCAAGGACAATGAGCAGTTCTTC.

V gene TRBV6-2 or TRBV6-3 combines with J gene TRBJ2-1; D may be TRBD2 (6 bases). The CDR3 extends over 14 amino acids. Germline CDR1 reads MNHEY; CDR2 reads SVGEGT. V was pared by 7 bases and J by 4 bases, with 14 bases between. CDR3 DNA sequence: TGTGCCAGCACGACGGCGGGGTTTTACAATGAGCAGTTCTTC. Translation gives CASTTAGFYNEQFF.

The chain couples TRBV30 to TRBJ2-7, with D possibly called TRBD1 or TRBD2 (5 bases each). Germline V gene sequence: CDR1 GTSNPN, CDR2 SVGIG (reference sequence). CDR3 size: 14 residues. Trimming shortened V by 1 base and J by 0 bases, and 10 bases separated the two germline ends. The CDR3 here is CAWSELGTSYEQYF. The CDR3 coding sequence is TGTGCCTGGAGTGAGTTAGGGACCTCCTACGAGCAGTACTTC.

V is TRBV21-1 and J is TRBJ2-3; TRBD1 reflects the table's D call only, with no check against the DNA. TRBV21-1 represents a pseudogene. The CDR3 spans 18 residues. CDR3 loop: CASSKAEPRTGKADTQYF. Here the CDR3 DNA reads TGTGCCAGCAGCAAAGCGGAGCCGAGGACAGGGAAAGCAGATACGCAGTATTTT.

This clonotype was recorded a few times. This chain uses TRBV15 with TRBJ2-2, with 9 positions matching TRBD1. The CDR3 loop spans 15 amino acids. V lost 5 bases and J lost 4; bases outside the gene matches: 5. Per germline, CDR1 LNHNV and CDR2 YYDKDF (reference sequence). The CDR3 region has the DNA TGTGCCACCAGCCGGGACAGGGATGGCACCGGGGAGCTGTTTTTT. Protein sequence: CATSRDRDGTGELFF.

This chain joins TRBV11-2 and TRBJ1-5; tentatively, D is TRBD1 (5 bases). V was pared by 4 bases and J by 12 bases, with 25 bases between. The V gene's germline CDR1 is SGHAT and CDR2 FQNNGV. The CDR3 is made up of 16 amino acids. The CDR3 DNA follows: TGTGCCAGCAGCTCTGGAACGGGACGACGTACGAGTAACCAGCATTTT. This sequence encodes CASSSGTGRRTSNQHF. The variable domain in full, with the rest retrieved from reference TRBV11-2 and TRBJ1-5, is EAGVAQSPRYKIIEKRQSVAFWCNPISGHATLYWYQQILGQGPKLLIQFQNNGVVDDSQLPKDRFSAERLKGVDSTLKIQPAKLEDSAVYLCASSSGTGRRTSNQHFGDGTRLSIL.

This clonotype counts as medium-sized (0.01 to 0.1%). The chain employs TRBV6-5 and TRBJ1-6, with a weak D call TRBD1 (5 bases). The germline CDR1 and CDR2 sequences are MNHEY and SVGAGI. V was shortened by 2 bases and J by 12 bases, with 5 bases between the two germline ends. CDR3 length: 11 amino acids. CDR3 loop: CASSYGGPLHF. The CDR3, as DNA: TGTGCCAGCAGTTACGGGGGACCCCTCCACTTT.

This clonotype appeared once. J is TRBJ2-1 and V is TRBV20-1; a possible D gene is TRBD2 (6 bases). Trimming cost V 6 bases and J 2 bases, with 11 bases left between them. The CDR3 has 13 amino acids. The V gene's germline CDR1 is DFQATT and CDR2 SNEGSKA (reference sequence). CDR3 sequence (DNA): TGCAGTGCAGCGGGTGTCACCTACAATGAGCAGTTCTTC. Protein product: CSAAGVTYNEQFF.

The rearrangement uses TRBV27 and TRBJ2-1; 7 nucleotides align to TRBD1. The CDR3 totals 17 residues. CDR1 is MNHEY and CDR2 is SMNVEV in the germline V gene (reference sequence). V shed 4 bases, J shed 0 bases, and the junction held 9 bases outside the gene matches. CDR3 loop: CASSSRTGHSSYNEQFF. The CDR3 region has the DNA TGTGCCAGCAGTTCACGGACAGGCCACAGCTCCTACAATGAGCAGTTCTTC.

The V and J genes are TRBV6-4 and TRBJ2-1; D ambiguous. The CDR3 runs to 10 residues. Germline V gene data show CDR1 as MRHNA and CDR2 as SNTAGT. V was pared by 6 bases and J by 4 bases, with 1 base between. The CDR3 DNA follows: TGTGCCAGCAGATACAATGAGCAGTTCTTC. Encoded protein: CASRYNEQFF.

Only one count was recorded for this clonotype. This chain uses TRBV20-1 with TRBJ2-5; D uncertain. Per germline, CDR1 DFQATT and CDR2 SNEGSKA (reference sequence). This CDR3 is 11 amino acids long. V lost 1 base and J lost 4, with 4 bases in between. CDR3 bases: TGCAGTGCTAGAGTGTCAGAGACCCAGTACTTC. It encodes CSARVSETQYF.